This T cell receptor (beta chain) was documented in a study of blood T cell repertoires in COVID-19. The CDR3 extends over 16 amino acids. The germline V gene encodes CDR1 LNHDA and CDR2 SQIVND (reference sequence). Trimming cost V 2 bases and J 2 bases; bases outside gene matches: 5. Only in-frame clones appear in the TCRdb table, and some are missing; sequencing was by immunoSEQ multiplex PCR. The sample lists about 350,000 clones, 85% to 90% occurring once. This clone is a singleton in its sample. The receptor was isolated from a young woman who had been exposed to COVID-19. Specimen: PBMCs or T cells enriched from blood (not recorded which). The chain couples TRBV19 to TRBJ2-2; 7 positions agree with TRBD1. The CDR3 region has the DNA TGTGCCAGTAGTATAAAAGGGACAGCCAACACCGGGGAGCTGTTTTTT. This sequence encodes CASSIKGTANTGELFF.